A selection of T cell receptor beta chains follows, all from one sample in a study of regulatory T cells in long-lasting Graves disease. Each CDR3 protein is one row after TCRdb ran MiXCR on the multiplex PCR reads. The sample contains hundreds of thousands of distinct CDR3 sequences, about 16% of which appear only once. These data were also filed under a second study, of T cells in Graves' hyperthyroidism and ophthalmopathy.

Sequencing used peripheral blood mononuclear cells (PBMCs), obtained at new diagnosis, from a patient treated with antithyroid drugs. The receptors derive from a woman aged 40-60 years with Graves disease. Each CDR3 is given with its conserved first and last residue. Each record gives: CDR3 protein, CDR3 DNA, J gene, D gene, clone size, V gene. D genes are given only for firm matches. The size field is filled for only some rows; it gives once, few, many or a size class.

CDR3: CASSLGGSRTDTQYF
DNA: TGTGCCAGCAGCTTAGGTGGCAGCCGCACAGATACGCAGTATTTT
J: TRBJ2-3
D: -
size: many
V: TRBV7-3

CDR3: CASSYLTLAIQETQYF
DNA: TGTGCCAGCAGTTATCTCACTCTAGCGATCCAAGAGACCCAGTACTTC
J: TRBJ2-5
D: -
size: -
V: TRBV6-2/TRBV6-3

CDR3: CATSRGAGAYGYTF
DNA: TGTGCCACCAGCAGAGGAGCGGGGGCGTATGGCTACACCTTC
J: TRBJ1-2
D: -
size: many
V: TRBV15

CDR3: CASGQGAHNEQFF
DNA: TGTGCCAGTGGACAGGGAGCCCACAATGAGCAGTTCTTC
J: TRBJ2-1
D: TRBD1
size: few
V: TRBV6-1

CDR3: CASSLGGAGQGSNNEQFF
DNA: TGCGCCAGCAGCTTGGGGGGAGCGGGACAGGGGAGTAACAATGAGCAGTTCTTC
J: TRBJ2-1
D: TRBD1
size: many
V: TRBV5-1

CDR3: CASSLDEGAGTDTQYF
DNA: TGTGCCAGCAGCTTAGATGAGGGGGCGGGCACAGATACGCAGTATTTT
J: TRBJ2-3
D: TRBD1
size: many
V: TRBV7-8

CDR3: CASSDLGGVPYEQYF
DNA: TGTGCCAGCAGTGATTTAGGGGGCGTCCCCTACGAGCAGTACTTC
J: TRBJ2-7
D: TRBD1
size: many
V: TRBV2

CDR3: CASSYVGLRELFF
DNA: TGTGCCAGCAGTTACGTGGGACTCCGGGAGCTGTTTTTT
J: TRBJ2-2
D: -
size: many
V: TRBV6-2/TRBV6-3

CDR3: CASSLRDFSGNTIYF
DNA: TGTGCCAGCAGCCTTCGGGACTTCTCTGGAAACACCATATATTTT
J: TRBJ1-3
D: -
size: many
V: TRBV5-8

CDR3: CASSEIRDWGLVSSYEQYF
DNA: TGTGCCAGCAGTGAAATCCGGGACTGGGGACTAGTAAGCTCCTACGAGCAGTACTTC
J: TRBJ2-7
D: TRBD2
size: -
V: TRBV6-1

CDR3: CASSPLDRDEAFF
DNA: TGTGCCAGCTCACCTCTCGACAGGGACGAAGCTTTCTTT
J: TRBJ1-1
D: TRBD1
size: few
V: TRBV18

CDR3: CASSPSSGNTIYF
DNA: TGTGCCAGCAGCCCCTCCTCTGGAAACACCATATATTTT
J: TRBJ1-3
D: -
size: many
V: TRBV18

CDR3: CASSPRGATGELFF
DNA: TGTGCCAGTAGTCCACGGGGTGCCACCGGGGAGCTGTTTTTT
J: TRBJ2-2
D: -
size: -
V: TRBV19

CDR3: CASSLDSSNEQFF
DNA: TGTGCCAGCAGTTTAGACAGCTCAAATGAGCAGTTCTTC
J: TRBJ2-1
D: -
size: -
V: TRBV12-3/TRBV12-4

CDR3: CASSNDANTEAFF
DNA: TGTGCCAGCTCAAACGACGCGAACACTGAAGCTTTCTTT
J: TRBJ1-1
D: -
size: many
V: TRBV18

CDR3: CASWGAGGTKNIQYF
DNA: TGTGCCAGCTGGGGGGCAGGAGGGACCAAAAACATTCAGTACTTC
J: TRBJ2-4
D: -
size: -
V: TRBV6-1

CDR3: CASSQLAGGTDTQYF
DNA: TGTGCCAGCAGCCAATTAGCGGGGGGAACAGATACGCAGTATTTT
J: TRBJ2-3
D: TRBD2
size: many
V: TRBV7-3

CDR3: CASSWSMGAGQFNSPLHF
DNA: TGTGCCAGCAGTTGGTCAATGGGGGCAGGCCAATTTAATTCACCCCTCCACTTT
J: TRBJ1-6
D: -
size: few
V: TRBV28

CDR3: CASSSALRDEQFF
DNA: TGCGCCAGCAGCTCGGCTTTGCGGGATGAGCAGTTCTTC
J: TRBJ2-1
D: -
size: few
V: TRBV5-1

CDR3: CASSMAEGLTVGYTF
DNA: TGTGCCAGCAGTATGGCGGAGGGACTCACGGTTGGCTACACCTTC
J: TRBJ1-2
D: -
size: many
V: TRBV25-1

CDR3: CASSQDVAGGTYNEQFF
DNA: TGTGCCAGCAGCCAAGACGTAGCGGGGGGTACCTACAATGAGCAGTTCTTC
J: TRBJ2-1
D: TRBD2
size: -
V: TRBV3-1

CDR3: CASSMVGGGTEAFF
DNA: TGTGCCAGTAGTATGGTAGGAGGGGGCACTGAAGCTTTCTTT
J: TRBJ1-1
D: -
size: -
V: TRBV19

CDR3: CATSDRTGEEYSNQPQHF
DNA: TGTGCCACCAGTGATAGAACAGGGGAGGAGTATAGCAATCAGCCCCAGCATTTT
J: TRBJ1-5
D: TRBD1
size: -
V: TRBV24-1

CDR3: CASSPLDRAGNTEAFF
DNA: TGTGCCAGCAGCCCCTTGGACAGGGCGGGGAACACTGAAGCTTTCTTT
J: TRBJ1-1
D: TRBD1
size: many
V: TRBV3-1

CDR3: CASSILGTGELFF
DNA: TGTGCCAGCAGTATCCTAGGAACCGGGGAGCTGTTTTTT
J: TRBJ2-2
D: -
size: many
V: TRBV2

CDR3: CASSSLTDYGYTF
DNA: TGTGCCAGCAGCTCCCTGACAGACTATGGCTACACCTTC
J: TRBJ1-2
D: -
size: many
V: TRBV7-2

CDR3: CSVVPGFGVAFF
DNA: TGCAGCGTTGTGCCAGGGTTCGGGGTAGCTTTCTTT
J: TRBJ1-1
D: -
size: few
V: TRBV29-1

CDR3: CAISESVGTGPNQPQHF
DNA: TGTGCCATCAGTGAGTCAGTCGGGACAGGGCCCAATCAGCCCCAGCATTTT
J: TRBJ1-5
D: TRBD1
size: once
V: TRBV10-3

CDR3: CASSLAPGSKYGYTF
DNA: TGTGCCAGCAGCTTAGCCCCCGGGTCTAAGTATGGCTACACCTTC
J: TRBJ1-2
D: -
size: few
V: TRBV7-6

CDR3: CASSLGSRTDTQYF
DNA: TGTGCTAGCAGCTTAGGGTCGAGAACAGATACGCAGTATTTT
J: TRBJ2-3
D: -
size: many
V: TRBV7-7

CDR3: CASSPWGRDSPLHF
DNA: TGCGCCAGCAGTCCATGGGGGCGAGATTCACCCCTCCACTTT
J: TRBJ1-6
D: -
size: many
V: TRBV5-1

CDR3: CASSIVTGKADTQYF
DNA: TGCGCCAGCAGCATAGTGACAGGGAAAGCAGATACGCAGTATTTT
J: TRBJ2-3
D: TRBD1
size: -
V: TRBV5-1

CDR3: CASSHPKDRTIISNQPQHF
DNA: TGCGCCAGCAGCCACCCAAAGGACAGGACCATTATAAGCAATCAGCCCCAGCATTTT
J: TRBJ1-5
D: TRBD1
size: few
V: TRBV4-1

CDR3: CASSYFLSKRGPAQYF
DNA: TGTGCCAGCAGTTATTTTTTGTCGAAGCGGGGCCCAGCACAGTACTTC
J: TRBJ2-7
D: TRBD2
size: few
V: TRBV6-2/TRBV6-3

CDR3: CASSQERLAGGSEQFF
DNA: TGCGCCAGCAGCCAAGAGCGGCTAGCGGGGGGATCTGAGCAGTTCTTC
J: TRBJ2-1
D: TRBD2
size: -
V: TRBV4-1

CDR3: CASSFTGSSYEQYF
DNA: TGCGCCAGCAGCTTCACAGGAAGCTCCTACGAGCAGTACTTC
J: TRBJ2-7
D: -
size: -
V: TRBV5-1

CDR3: CASSDGGLVGTEAFF
DNA: TGTGCCAGCAGCGACGGTGGACTGGTAGGGACTGAAGCTTTCTTT
J: TRBJ1-1
D: -
size: -
V: TRBV2

CDR3: CSVGGTSGDYNEQFF
DNA: TGCAGCGTTGGTGGGACTAGCGGGGACTACAATGAGCAGTTCTTC
J: TRBJ2-1
D: TRBD2
size: -
V: TRBV29-1

CDR3: CASSPGTFTGELFF
DNA: TGTGCCAGCAGCCCAGGGACCTTCACCGGGGAGCTGTTTTTT
J: TRBJ2-2
D: -
size: -
V: TRBV9

CDR3: CASSITGTPSTDTQYF
DNA: TGTGCCAGTAGTATAACCGGGACACCGAGCACAGATACGCAGTATTTT
J: TRBJ2-3
D: -
size: -
V: TRBV19

CDR3: CASSTLAGGSYNEQFF
DNA: TGTGCCAGCAGTACGTTAGCGGGGGGGTCCTACAATGAGCAGTTCTTC
J: TRBJ2-1
D: TRBD2
size: many
V: TRBV27

CDR3: CASSQAQGVRNEQFF
DNA: TGCGCCAGCAGCCAGGCTCAGGGGGTGAGGAATGAGCAGTTCTTC
J: TRBJ2-1
D: TRBD1
size: -
V: TRBV4-1

CDR3: CASVIAETQYF
DNA: TGTGCCAGCGTCATCGCAGAGACCCAGTACTTC
J: TRBJ2-5
D: -
size: many
V: TRBV2

CDR3: CASSTQGGLNYGYTF
DNA: TGTGCCAGCAGCACCCAAGGGGGGCTCAACTATGGCTACACCTTC
J: TRBJ1-2
D: -
size: many
V: TRBV12-3/TRBV12-4

CDR3: CASSLAGYKEPQYF
DNA: TGTGCCAGCAGCTTAGCGGGCTACAAAGAGCCCCAGTACTTC
J: TRBJ2-5
D: -
size: -
V: TRBV7-2

CDR3: CASSVGQLYTDTQYF
DNA: TGTGCCAGCAGCGTCGGACAGCTATACACAGATACGCAGTATTTT
J: TRBJ2-3
D: -
size: many
V: TRBV12-3/TRBV12-4

CDR3: CASSPGQGNYGYTF
DNA: TGTGCCAGCAGCCCAGGACAGGGGAACTATGGCTACACCTTC
J: TRBJ1-2
D: TRBD1
size: many
V: TRBV5-1

CDR3: CASSLGIRDRDGYTF
DNA: TGTGCCAGCAGTTTGGGGATAAGGGACAGGGATGGCTACACCTTC
J: TRBJ1-2
D: TRBD1
size: many
V: TRBV12-3/TRBV12-4

CDR3: CASSLLAPGANVLTF
DNA: TGTGCCAGCAGCTTATTAGCCCCTGGGGCCAACGTCCTGACTTTC
J: TRBJ2-6
D: -
size: few
V: TRBV7-9

CDR3: CAKQGEKLFF
DNA: TGTGCCAAACAGGGGGAAAAACTGTTTTTT
J: TRBJ1-4
D: TRBD1
size: many
V: TRBV2

CDR3: CASSQGGGSSPTDTQYF
DNA: TGTGCCAGCAGCCAGGGGGGAGGGTCATCCCCCACAGATACGCAGTATTTT
J: TRBJ2-3
D: -
size: -
V: TRBV13

CDR3: CASEVDYNSPLHF
DNA: TGTGCCAGCGAGGTGGATTATAATTCACCCCTCCACTTT
J: TRBJ1-6
D: -
size: many
V: TRBV28

CDR3: CASSSGPNGYTF
DNA: TGCGCCAGCAGCTCCGGCCCCAATGGCTACACCTTC
J: TRBJ1-2
D: -
size: many
V: TRBV5-1